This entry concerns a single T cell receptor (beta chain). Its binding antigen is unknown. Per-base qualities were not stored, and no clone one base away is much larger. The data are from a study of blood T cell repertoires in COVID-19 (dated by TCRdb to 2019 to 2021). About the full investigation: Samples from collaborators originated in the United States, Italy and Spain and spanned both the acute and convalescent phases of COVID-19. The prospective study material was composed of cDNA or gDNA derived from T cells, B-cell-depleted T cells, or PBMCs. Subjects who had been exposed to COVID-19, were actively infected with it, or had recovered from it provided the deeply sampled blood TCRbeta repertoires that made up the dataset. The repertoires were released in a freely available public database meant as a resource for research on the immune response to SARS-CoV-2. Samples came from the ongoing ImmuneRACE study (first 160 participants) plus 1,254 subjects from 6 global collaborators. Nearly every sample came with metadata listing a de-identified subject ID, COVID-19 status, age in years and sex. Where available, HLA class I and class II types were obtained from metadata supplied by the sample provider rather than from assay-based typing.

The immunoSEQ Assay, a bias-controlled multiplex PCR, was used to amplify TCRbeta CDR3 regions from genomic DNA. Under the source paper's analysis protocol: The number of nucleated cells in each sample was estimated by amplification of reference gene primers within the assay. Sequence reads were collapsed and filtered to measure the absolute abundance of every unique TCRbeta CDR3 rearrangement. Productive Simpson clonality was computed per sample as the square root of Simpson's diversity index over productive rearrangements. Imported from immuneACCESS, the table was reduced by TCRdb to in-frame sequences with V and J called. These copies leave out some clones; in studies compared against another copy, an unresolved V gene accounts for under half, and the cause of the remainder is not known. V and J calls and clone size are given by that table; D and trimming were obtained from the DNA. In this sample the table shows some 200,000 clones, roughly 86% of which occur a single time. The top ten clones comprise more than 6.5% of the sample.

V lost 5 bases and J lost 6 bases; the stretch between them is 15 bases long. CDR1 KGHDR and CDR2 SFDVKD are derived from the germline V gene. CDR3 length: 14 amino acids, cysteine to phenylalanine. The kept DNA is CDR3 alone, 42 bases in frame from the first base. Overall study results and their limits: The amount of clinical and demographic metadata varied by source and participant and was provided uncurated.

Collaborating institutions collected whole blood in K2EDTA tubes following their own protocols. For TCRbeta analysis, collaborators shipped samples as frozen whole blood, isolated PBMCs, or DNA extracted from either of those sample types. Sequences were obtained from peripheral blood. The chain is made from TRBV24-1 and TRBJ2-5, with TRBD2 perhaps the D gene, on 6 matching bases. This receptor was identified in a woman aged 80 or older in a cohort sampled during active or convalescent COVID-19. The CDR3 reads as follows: CATSGSGGTKTQYF. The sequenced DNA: TGTGCCACCAGTGGCTCAGGAGGGACGAAGACCCAGTACTTC.